The rows below give T cell receptor beta chains drawn from one sample of a study of blood T cell repertoires in COVID-19. Assay: immunoSEQ multiplex PCR; the TCRdb copy retains only in-frame clones and omits some. Of hundreds of thousands of clones listed, 80% to 90% are singletons. Sample: PBMCs or T cells enriched from blood (not recorded which). The receptors shown here come from a man aged 25 to 45 with acute COVID-19. The CDR3 runs from the conserved cysteine through the conserved F or W. Each record gives: CDR3 length, clone size, J gene, V gene, D gene, CDR3 DNA, CDR3 protein. D genes are given only for firm matches. Where a row states a size, it is once, few, many or the class of an expanded clone; other rows omit it.

cdr3_length: 15
clone_size: once
j_call: TRBJ1-5
v_call: TRBV5-1
d_call: TRBD1
cdr3_nt: TGTGCCAGCAGCTCGACAGGGGGGGAGAATCAGCCCCAGCATTTT
cdr3_aa: CASSSTGGENQPQHF

cdr3_length: 17
clone_size: -
j_call: TRBJ2-1
v_call: TRBV9
d_call: TRBD2
cdr3_nt: TGTGCCAGCAGCGTAGTGAGCGGGAGGGCCCTCTACAATGAGCAGTTCTTC
cdr3_aa: CASSVVSGRALYNEQFF

cdr3_length: 12
clone_size: -
j_call: TRBJ1-2
v_call: TRBV11-3
d_call: -
cdr3_nt: TGTGCCAGCAGCTTAGAAGCCTGGGGCTACACCTTC
cdr3_aa: CASSLEAWGYTF

cdr3_length: 16
clone_size: -
j_call: TRBJ1-2
v_call: TRBV7-8
d_call: TRBD1
cdr3_nt: TGTGCCAGCAGCCCCCCAATCGGACAGGGCTACTATGGCTACACCTTC
cdr3_aa: CASSPPIGQGYYGYTF

cdr3_length: 18
clone_size: -
j_call: TRBJ2-1
v_call: TRBV3-1/TRBV3-2
d_call: TRBD2
cdr3_nt: TGTGCCAGCAGCCAAGTTCTAGCGGGCCTAAGCTCCTACAATGAGCAGTTCTTC
cdr3_aa: CASSQVLAGLSSYNEQFF

cdr3_length: 15
clone_size: -
j_call: TRBJ1-4
v_call: TRBV24-1
d_call: TRBD1
cdr3_nt: TGTGCCACCAGTGACTCGACAGGGTTAGGGGAAAAACTGTTTTTT
cdr3_aa: CATSDSTGLGEKLFF

cdr3_length: 12
clone_size: -
j_call: TRBJ2-3
v_call: TRBV5-4
d_call: TRBD2
cdr3_nt: TGTGCCAGCAGCATTAGCGGGAATACGCAGTATTTT
cdr3_aa: CASSISGNTQYF

cdr3_length: 11
clone_size: -
j_call: TRBJ2-3
v_call: TRBV12-3/TRBV12-4
d_call: -
cdr3_nt: TGTGCCAGCAGTCCCCAAGATACGCAGTATTTT
cdr3_aa: CASSPQDTQYF

cdr3_length: 14
clone_size: once
j_call: TRBJ2-6
v_call: TRBV6-2/TRBV6-3
d_call: -
cdr3_nt: TGTGCCAGCAGTTACCAGGGTGGGGCCAACGTCCTGACTTTC
cdr3_aa: CASSYQGGANVLTF

cdr3_length: 15
clone_size: -
j_call: TRBJ2-3
v_call: TRBV9
d_call: TRBD2
cdr3_nt: TGTGCCAGCAACAGACTAGCGGGGAACACAGATACGCAGTATTTT
cdr3_aa: CASNRLAGNTDTQYF

cdr3_length: 13
clone_size: -
j_call: TRBJ2-1
v_call: TRBV7-2
d_call: TRBD2
cdr3_nt: TGTGCCAGCAGCTTAGCGCGGGGGAATGAGCAGTTCTTC
cdr3_aa: CASSLARGNEQFF

cdr3_length: 17
clone_size: -
j_call: TRBJ2-1
v_call: TRBV30
d_call: TRBD2
cdr3_nt: TGTGCCTGGAATATCGCGGGGACTAGCGGGAGTGGCAATGAGCAGTTCTTC
cdr3_aa: CAWNIAGTSGSGNEQFF

cdr3_length: 15
clone_size: -
j_call: TRBJ1-4
v_call: TRBV6-1
d_call: -
cdr3_nt: TGTGCCAGCAGTGAACCCCTCGCGGGATATGAAAAACTGTTTTTT
cdr3_aa: CASSEPLAGYEKLFF

cdr3_length: 15
clone_size: -
j_call: TRBJ1-4
v_call: TRBV5-1
d_call: TRBD1
cdr3_nt: TGCGCCAGCAGGGGACAGCCTGCAACTAATGAAAAACTGTTTTTT
cdr3_aa: CASRGQPATNEKLFF

cdr3_length: 14
clone_size: -
j_call: TRBJ1-6
v_call: TRBV5-1
d_call: -
cdr3_nt: TGTGCCAGCAGCTTGAACAGGAGAAATTCACCCCTCCACTTT
cdr3_aa: CASSLNRRNSPLHF

cdr3_length: 15
clone_size: -
j_call: TRBJ2-1
v_call: TRBV6-5
d_call: TRBD2
cdr3_nt: TGTGCCAGCAGTTACTCGGGACTAGACATCGGTGAGCAGTTCTTC
cdr3_aa: CASSYSGLDIGEQFF

cdr3_length: 16
clone_size: once
j_call: TRBJ2-4
v_call: TRBV18
d_call: -
cdr3_nt: TGTGCCAGCTCACCACCGAGCGCAACGGACAAAAACATTCAGTACTTC
cdr3_aa: CASSPPSATDKNIQYF

cdr3_length: 15
clone_size: -
j_call: TRBJ1-4
v_call: TRBV7-9
d_call: TRBD1
cdr3_nt: TGTGCCAGCAGCATCGGACAGGGGGCGGGCGAAAAACTGTTTTTT
cdr3_aa: CASSIGQGAGEKLFF

cdr3_length: 12
clone_size: -
j_call: TRBJ1-2
v_call: TRBV5-6
d_call: -
cdr3_nt: TGTGCCAGCATGTCCAGTTCCTATGGCTACACCTTC
cdr3_aa: CASMSSSYGYTF

cdr3_length: 15
clone_size: -
j_call: TRBJ1-2
v_call: TRBV9
d_call: TRBD1
cdr3_nt: TGTGCCAGCAGCGTAGGGGTAGGGGGCGATTATAGCTACACCTTC
cdr3_aa: CASSVGVGGDYSYTF

cdr3_length: 14
clone_size: -
j_call: TRBJ1-5
v_call: TRBV2
d_call: -
cdr3_nt: TGTGCCAGCAGTGGGATCCCGGGGAATCAGCCCCAGCATTTT
cdr3_aa: CASSGIPGNQPQHF

cdr3_length: 11
clone_size: -
j_call: TRBJ2-3
v_call: TRBV20-1
d_call: -
cdr3_nt: TGCAGTGCTCGATACACGGATACGCAGTATTTT
cdr3_aa: CSARYTDTQYF

cdr3_length: 14
clone_size: few
j_call: TRBJ1-4
v_call: TRBV2
d_call: TRBD1
cdr3_nt: TGTGCCAGCAGTGACCTGGACAGGGGTGAAAAACTGTTTTTT
cdr3_aa: CASSDLDRGEKLFF

cdr3_length: 19
clone_size: -
j_call: TRBJ2-6
v_call: TRBV6-2/TRBV6-3
d_call: TRBD1
cdr3_nt: TGTGCCAGCAGTCTCTCCACCGGGACAGTCAGCTCTGGGGCCAACGTCCTGACTTTC
cdr3_aa: CASSLSTGTVSSGANVLTF

cdr3_length: 13
clone_size: -
j_call: TRBJ1-3
v_call: TRBV6-5
d_call: TRBD1
cdr3_nt: TGTGCCAGCAGGCAGGGGGTTCGAAACACCATATATTTT
cdr3_aa: CASRQGVRNTIYF

cdr3_length: 15
clone_size: -
j_call: TRBJ1-2
v_call: TRBV2
d_call: -
cdr3_nt: TGTGCCAGCAGTGAAGTTGGAGTTCTTAACTATGGCTACACCTTC
cdr3_aa: CASSEVGVLNYGYTF

cdr3_length: 15
clone_size: few
j_call: TRBJ2-4
v_call: TRBV6-5
d_call: -
cdr3_nt: TGTGCCAGCAAGGCAGACAGTTTAGCCAAAAACATTCAGTACTTC
cdr3_aa: CASKADSLAKNIQYF

cdr3_length: 14
clone_size: -
j_call: TRBJ1-2
v_call: TRBV7-9
d_call: -
cdr3_nt: TGTGCCAGCAGCTTAGAACCTCTCCACTATGCCTACACCTTC
cdr3_aa: CASSLEPLHYAYTF

cdr3_length: 15
clone_size: -
j_call: TRBJ1-1
v_call: TRBV5-1
d_call: TRBD1
cdr3_nt: TGTGCCAGCAGCTTGGACAGGGGAGGAAGCACTGAAGCTTTCTTT
cdr3_aa: CASSLDRGGSTEAFF

cdr3_length: 14
clone_size: once
j_call: TRBJ2-5
v_call: TRBV5-1
d_call: TRBD2
cdr3_nt: TGTGCCAGCAGCGACGGACTAGCTCTAGAGACCCAGTACTTC
cdr3_aa: CASSDGLALETQYF

cdr3_length: 18
clone_size: -
j_call: TRBJ1-6
v_call: TRBV9
d_call: TRBD1
cdr3_nt: TGTGCCAGCAGCGCCGAGAGGGGGCTAAGTCTCTATAATTCACCCCTCCACTTT
cdr3_aa: CASSAERGLSLYNSPLHF

cdr3_length: 16
clone_size: -
j_call: TRBJ1-2
v_call: TRBV5-8
d_call: -
cdr3_nt: TGTGCCAGCAGCTTGGACGTGGCGGCCGCCGTTTTTGGGTACACCTTC
cdr3_aa: CASSLDVAAAVFGYTF

cdr3_length: 14
clone_size: -
j_call: TRBJ1-3
v_call: TRBV11-2
d_call: -
cdr3_nt: TGTGCCAGCAGCTTGGCAGGCTCTGGAAACACCATATATTTT
cdr3_aa: CASSLAGSGNTIYF

cdr3_length: 15
clone_size: -
j_call: TRBJ1-5
v_call: TRBV27
d_call: -
cdr3_nt: TGTGCCAGCAGATCAGGGGACGGACGTTATCAGCCCCAGCATTTT
cdr3_aa: CASRSGDGRYQPQHF

cdr3_length: 14
clone_size: -
j_call: TRBJ1-2
v_call: TRBV11-3
d_call: TRBD1
cdr3_nt: TGTGCCAGCAGCTTAGACCGACAGGGGACGGGCTACACCTTC
cdr3_aa: CASSLDRQGTGYTF

cdr3_length: 16
clone_size: few
j_call: TRBJ1-2
v_call: TRBV7-2
d_call: TRBD1
cdr3_nt: TGTGCCAGCAGCACCACACCGGGACAGCTTTCGGCTGGCTACACCTTC
cdr3_aa: CASSTTPGQLSAGYTF

cdr3_length: 16
clone_size: -
j_call: TRBJ1-1
v_call: TRBV19
d_call: -
cdr3_nt: TGTGCCAGTAGGAGTGAACACAGGGCGTTGAACACTGAAGCTTTCTTT
cdr3_aa: CASRSEHRALNTEAFF

cdr3_length: 15
clone_size: -
j_call: TRBJ1-6
v_call: TRBV6-5
d_call: -
cdr3_nt: TGTGCCAGCAGTTACCAGGGTGGCAATAATTCACCCCTCCACTTT
cdr3_aa: CASSYQGGNNSPLHF

cdr3_length: 13
clone_size: -
j_call: TRBJ1-6
v_call: TRBV6-5
d_call: -
cdr3_nt: TGTGCCAGCAAGTCAGAACAGAATTCACCCCTCCACTTT
cdr3_aa: CASKSEQNSPLHF

cdr3_length: 13
clone_size: -
j_call: TRBJ2-2
v_call: TRBV6-2/TRBV6-3
d_call: -
cdr3_nt: TGTGCCAGCAGTTACGTCGGGGGAGGGGAGCTGTTTTTT
cdr3_aa: CASSYVGGGELFF

cdr3_length: 16
clone_size: -
j_call: TRBJ2-1
v_call: TRBV5-4
d_call: TRBD2
cdr3_nt: TGTGCCAGCAGCCCCGCTAGCGGGAGCCACTACAATGAGCAGTTCTTC
cdr3_aa: CASSPASGSHYNEQFF

cdr3_length: 13
clone_size: -
j_call: TRBJ1-2
v_call: TRBV28
d_call: -
cdr3_nt: TGTGCCAGCAGGAACGACAGACTCTATGGCTACACCTTC
cdr3_aa: CASRNDRLYGYTF

cdr3_length: 12
clone_size: -
j_call: TRBJ1-1
v_call: TRBV30
d_call: -
cdr3_nt: TGTGCCTGGAGTGGGGGGCCCACTGAAGCTTTCTTT
cdr3_aa: CAWSGGPTEAFF

cdr3_length: 13
clone_size: -
j_call: TRBJ1-6
v_call: TRBV11-3
d_call: -
cdr3_nt: TGTGCCAGCAGCTTGGGACTTAATTCACCCCTCCACTTT
cdr3_aa: CASSLGLNSPLHF

cdr3_length: 13
clone_size: few
j_call: TRBJ2-3
v_call: TRBV20-1
d_call: -
cdr3_nt: TGCAGTGCTAGTTCGCTAGATCCAGATACGCAGTATTTT
cdr3_aa: CSASSLDPDTQYF

cdr3_length: 13
clone_size: -
j_call: TRBJ1-4
v_call: TRBV19
d_call: TRBD1
cdr3_nt: TGTGCCACCCGGACAGGACAAAATGAAAAACTGTTTTTT
cdr3_aa: CATRTGQNEKLFF

cdr3_length: 14
clone_size: -
j_call: TRBJ1-1
v_call: TRBV28
d_call: TRBD1
cdr3_nt: TGTGCCAGCACCCCGGGACAGCAGAACACTGAAGCTTTCTTT
cdr3_aa: CASTPGQQNTEAFF

cdr3_length: 15
clone_size: -
j_call: TRBJ2-2
v_call: TRBV2
d_call: TRBD2
cdr3_nt: TGTGCCAGCAGGCCAGCGGGGATTGAGACCGGGGAGCTGTTTTTT
cdr3_aa: CASRPAGIETGELFF